The rows below give T cell receptor beta chains drawn from one sample of a study of blood T cell repertoires in COVID-19. Assay used: immunoSEQ multiplex PCR; TCRdb lists only in-frame clones, some missing. The sample lists 430,000 or so clones, over 75% occurring once. Source material: PBMCs or T cells enriched from blood (not recorded which). Every receptor here comes from a woman aged 40 to 55 who had recovered from COVID-19. Each CDR3 is given with its conserved first and last residue. D genes are given only for firm matches. Clone size appears in some rows only: once, few, many, or a class for an expanded clone.

>TRBJ2-1|TRBD2|NA|TRBV5-6|17
TGTGCCAGCAGCTTGGAGCGGGGGCGGGAGCGACGGAATGAGCAGTTCTTC
CASSLERGRERRNEQFF
>TRBJ2-7|NA|NA|TRBV7-8|20
TGTGCCAGCAGCTTAAGGAGGACCCGGAGGACCCGGGAAGACCCCTACGAGCAGTACTTC
CASSLRRTRRTREDPYEQYF
>TRBJ2-1|TRBD2|NA|TRBV15|16
TGTGCCACCAAGCCTAGCGGACTAGCGGGAGGGTATGAGCAGTTCTTC
CATKPSGLAGGYEQFF
>TRBJ2-7|TRBD1|once|TRBV25-1|13
TGTGCCAGCGCCCGGGACAGGGTGGGAGAGCAGTACTTC
CASARDRVGEQYF
>TRBJ1-6|NA|NA|TRBV10-2|14
TGCGCCAGCAGGTCCGGGACACGGGATTCACCCCTCCACTTT
CASRSGTRDSPLHF
>TRBJ2-3|NA|NA|TRBV7-2|13
TGTGCCAGCAGCGCCCTCGGAGAAGATACGCAGTATTTT
CASSALGEDTQYF
>TRBJ2-1|NA|NA|TRBV11-3|14
TGTGCCAGCAGCCTGCGGGAAGTGGGCGTTGAGCAGTTCTTC
CASSLREVGVEQFF
>TRBJ2-7|TRBD2|NA|TRBV3-1/TRBV3-2|24
TGTGCCAGCAGCCAGAAGGCAAGACTAGCGGGAACCGCAACCACGATAACCCTACGGGGCGAGCAGTACTTC
CASSQKARLAGTATTITLRGEQYF
>TRBJ1-6|NA|once|TRBV7-9|15
TGTGCCAGCAGCCGAGGGAGGGGTCATAATTCACCCCTCCACTTT
CASSRGRGHNSPLHF
>TRBJ2-1|NA|NA|TRBV30|16
TGTGCCTGGGGCCCCCCGGCGGGGCAGATTTACAATGAGCAGTTCTTC
CAWGPPAGQIYNEQFF
>TRBJ1-5|NA|NA|TRBV27|14
TGTGCCAGCAGACAAAGACACAGCAATCAGCCCCAGCATTTT
CASRQRHSNQPQHF
>TRBJ1-2|NA|NA|TRBV27|13
TGTGCCAGCAGTTTAGCGGGGGACTATGGCTACACCTTC
CASSLAGDYGYTF
>TRBJ2-2|NA|NA|TRBV15|15
TGTGCCACCAGCAGCGGGGAAACGAACACCGGGGAGCTGTTTTTT
CATSSGETNTGELFF
>TRBJ2-7|TRBD1|NA|TRBV4-1|15
TGCGCCAGCAGCCAAGTGGGACAGGGGGCCCACGAGCAGTACTTC
CASSQVGQGAHEQYF
>TRBJ2-5|TRBD1|NA|TRBV2|15
TGTGCCAGCAGTGACAGGGGGTCAACAGGAGAGACCCAGTACTTC
CASSDRGSTGETQYF
>TRBJ1-2|NA|NA|TRBV11-2|18
TGTGCCAGCAGCGAGATAACAGGTCGTGTAAGAGCTAACTATGGCTACACCTTC
CASSEITGRVRANYGYTF
>TRBJ1-2|NA|NA|TRBV19|12
TGTGCCAGTAGTCTGGCTTCCTATGGCTACACCTTC
CASSLASYGYTF
>TRBJ2-5|TRBD1|NA|TRBV9|15
TGTGCCAGCAGCCCGAGGACAGGGTCTTGGGCGACCCAGTACTTC
CASSPRTGSWATQYF
>TRBJ1-2|TRBD1|NA|TRBV3-1/TRBV3-2|13
TGTGCCAGCAGCCCGGGGACAGTCTATGGCTACACCTTC
CASSPGTVYGYTF
>TRBJ2-3|TRBD2|NA|TRBV3-1/TRBV3-2|14
TGTGCCAGCAGCCCGGGACTAGCAACAGATACGCAGTATTTT
CASSPGLATDTQYF
>TRBJ1-2|NA|NA|TRBV6-2/TRBV6-3|13
TGTGCCAGCAGCCGCGCCGGGAACTATGGCTACACCTTC
CASSRAGNYGYTF
>TRBJ2-5|NA|once|TRBV21-1|19
TGTGCCAGCAGCAGGGCGGGGGGACTCCCGACCGCAGGGGGTGAGACCCAGTACTTC
CASSRAGGLPTAGGETQYF
>TRBJ2-1|NA|once|TRBV7-2|12
TGTGCCAGCAGAGTGTCGGGCAATGAGCAGTTCTTC
CASRVSGNEQFF
>TRBJ2-7|TRBD1|many|TRBV10-3|14
TGTGCCATCAGTGCGACAGGGGAGTCCTACGAGCAGTACTTC
CAISATGESYEQYF
>TRBJ2-1|TRBD1|NA|TRBV27|17
TGTGCCAGCGGCCCCCGGGACAGGGGTCTTTCCTACAATGAGCAGTTCTTC
CASGPRDRGLSYNEQFF
>TRBJ2-1|TRBD2|NA|TRBV5-6|16
TGTGCCAGCAGCCCAAGGACTAGCGCTAGTTTCAATGAGCAGTTCTTC
CASSPRTSASFNEQFF
>TRBJ2-7|TRBD2|NA|TRBV5-4|16
TGTGCCAGCAGCTCCCACCCGACTAGCCCCAATTACGAGCAGTACTTC
CASSSHPTSPNYEQYF
>TRBJ1-5|NA|NA|TRBV5-8|13
TGTGCCAGCAGCCTTGACAGTTATCAGCCCCAGCATTTT
CASSLDSYQPQHF
>TRBJ2-7|TRBD2|NA|TRBV11-2|16
TGTGCCAGCAGCTTATACCGTAGCGGGAGGGGCGACGAGCAGTACTTC
CASSLYRSGRGDEQYF
>TRBJ1-1|TRBD1|NA|TRBV7-9|14
TGTGCCAGCAGCACACGACAGGGGAACACTGAAGCTTTCTTT
CASSTRQGNTEAFF
>TRBJ1-2|NA|NA|TRBV23-1|14
TGCGCCAGCAGTCAGGCTAACACAGCCAATGGCTACACCTTC
CASSQANTANGYTF
>TRBJ1-2|NA|NA|TRBV23-1|16
TGCGCCAGCAGTCTCCTCGACGGGGGGGGACTCTATGGCTACACCTTC
CASSLLDGGGLYGYTF
>TRBJ1-4|NA|NA|TRBV27|14
TGTGCCAGCAGCCCAGGACAGTTTGGGGAAAAACTGTTTTTT
CASSPGQFGEKLFF
>TRBJ1-1|TRBD1|NA|TRBV5-1|15
TGCGCCAGCAGCCCAGGGGGCGCGGGGAACACTGAAGCTTTCTTT
CASSPGGAGNTEAFF
>TRBJ1-6|TRBD1|NA|TRBV27|17
TGTGCCAGCAGTTTGGACCGAACAGGGGGCGTGAATTCACCCCTCCACTTT
CASSLDRTGGVNSPLHF
>TRBJ1-1|NA|NA|TRBV15|15
TGTGCCACCAGCGCAGGCGGGTATTTGAACACTGAAGCTTTCTTT
CATSAGGYLNTEAFF
>TRBJ2-7|NA|NA|TRBV6-6|16
TGTGCCAGCAGTTACGCGACGGGGGAAAATAAGGACGAGCAGTACTTC
CASSYATGENKDEQYF
>TRBJ1-1|NA|NA|TRBV6-5|16
TGTGCCAGCAGTTCCGAAGAGGGCAGCTTGAGGACTGAAGCTTTCTTT
CASSSEEGSLRTEAFF
>TRBJ2-2|TRBD1|NA|TRBV10-3|16
TGTGCCATAACCCGACGACAGGGGGATCACACCGGGGAGCTGTTTTTT
CAITRRQGDHTGELFF
>TRBJ2-3|NA|NA|TRBV20-1|11
TGCAGTGCTAGTCACTCAGATACGCAGTATTTT
CSASHSDTQYF
>TRBJ2-1|NA|NA|TRBV7-6|16
TGTGCCAGCAGCTTAGCAGCAGCGAGAACCTACAATGAGCAGTTCTTC
CASSLAAARTYNEQFF